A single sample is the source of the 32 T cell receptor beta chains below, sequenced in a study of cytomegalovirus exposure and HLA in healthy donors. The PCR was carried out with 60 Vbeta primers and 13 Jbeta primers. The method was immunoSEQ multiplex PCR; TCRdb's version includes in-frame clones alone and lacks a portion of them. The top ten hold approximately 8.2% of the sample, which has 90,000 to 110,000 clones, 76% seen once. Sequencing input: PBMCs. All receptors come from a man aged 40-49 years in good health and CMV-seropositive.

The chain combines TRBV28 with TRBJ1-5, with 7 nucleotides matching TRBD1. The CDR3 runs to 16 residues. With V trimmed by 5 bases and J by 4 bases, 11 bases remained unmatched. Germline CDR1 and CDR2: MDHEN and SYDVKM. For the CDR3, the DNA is TGTGCCAGCAGTACTAACCGGGACAGACCTAATCAGCCCCAGCATTTT. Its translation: CASSTNRDRPNQPQHF.

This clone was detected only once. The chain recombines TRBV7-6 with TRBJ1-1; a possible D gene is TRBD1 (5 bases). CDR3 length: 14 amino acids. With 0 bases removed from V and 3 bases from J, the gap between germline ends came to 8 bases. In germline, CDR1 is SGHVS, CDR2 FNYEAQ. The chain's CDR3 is CASSLAGLDTEAFF. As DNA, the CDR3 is TGTGCCAGCAGCTTAGCGGGGCTAGACACTGAAGCTTTCTTT.

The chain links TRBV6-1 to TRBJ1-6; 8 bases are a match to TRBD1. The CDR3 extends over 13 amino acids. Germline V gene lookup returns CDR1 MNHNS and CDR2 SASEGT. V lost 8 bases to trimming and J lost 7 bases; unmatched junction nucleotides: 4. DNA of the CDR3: TGTGCCAGCCAGGGGGCCCTCAATTCACCCCTCCACTTT. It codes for CASQGALNSPLHF.

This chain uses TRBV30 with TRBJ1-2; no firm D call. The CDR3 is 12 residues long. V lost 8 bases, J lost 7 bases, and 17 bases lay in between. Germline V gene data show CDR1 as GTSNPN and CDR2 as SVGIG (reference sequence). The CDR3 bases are TGTGCCCACTCGCCGGGAGGTCTTGGCTACACCTTC. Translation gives CAHSPGGLGYTF.

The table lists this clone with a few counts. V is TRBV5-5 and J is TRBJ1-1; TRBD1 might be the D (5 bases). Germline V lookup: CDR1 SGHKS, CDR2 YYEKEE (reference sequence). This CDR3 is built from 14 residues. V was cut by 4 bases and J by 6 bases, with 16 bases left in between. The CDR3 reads CASSPESGVAEAFF. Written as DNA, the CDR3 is TGTGCCAGCAGCCCCGAATCGGGGGTTGCTGAAGCTTTCTTT.

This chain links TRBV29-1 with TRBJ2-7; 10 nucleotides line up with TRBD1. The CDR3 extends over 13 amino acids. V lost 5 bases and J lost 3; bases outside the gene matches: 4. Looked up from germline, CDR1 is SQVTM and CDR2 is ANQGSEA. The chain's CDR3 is CSVSGTGVYEQYF. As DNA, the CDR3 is TGCAGCGTTTCCGGGACAGGGGTCTACGAGCAGTACTTC.

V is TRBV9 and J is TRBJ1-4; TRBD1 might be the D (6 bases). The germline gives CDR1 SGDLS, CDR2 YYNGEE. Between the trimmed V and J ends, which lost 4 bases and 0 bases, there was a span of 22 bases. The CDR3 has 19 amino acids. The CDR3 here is CASSPSPWGGPATNEKLFF. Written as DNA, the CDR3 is TGTGCCAGCAGCCCATCCCCTTGGGGGGGCCCCGCAACTAATGAAAAACTGTTTTTT.

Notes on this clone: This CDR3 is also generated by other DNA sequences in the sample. For the CDR3, the DNA is TGTGCCAGCAGAACTGACTCGTACAATGAGCAGTTCTTC. Translated: CASRTDSYNEQFF. The V call is TRBV5-4, the J call TRBJ2-1; D ambiguous. V shed 5 bases and J shed 4 bases, with 10 bases lying between them. CDR1 and CDR2 from the germline V gene are SGHNT and YYREEE (reference sequence). The length of the CDR3 is 13 residues.

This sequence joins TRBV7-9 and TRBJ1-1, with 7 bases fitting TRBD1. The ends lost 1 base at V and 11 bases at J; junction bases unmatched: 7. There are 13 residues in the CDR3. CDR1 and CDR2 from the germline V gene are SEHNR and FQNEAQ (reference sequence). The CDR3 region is CASSLGGTGVAFF. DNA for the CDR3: TGTGCCAGCAGCTTAGGGGGTACAGGGGTTGCTTTCTTT.

The CDR3 is CASSQVLGGTEAFF. The DNA for the CDR3 is TGCGCCAGCAGCCAAGTTTTGGGCGGGACTGAAGCTTTCTTT. The V call is TRBV4-3, the J call TRBJ1-1; D uncertain. V gave up 1 base and J gave up 5 bases, with 11 bases separating them. The CDR3 length is 14 residues. Germline CDR1 is LGHNA and CDR2 is YSLEER.

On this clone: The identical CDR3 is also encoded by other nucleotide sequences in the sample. CDR3 residues: CASSQDQQGNTEAFF. CDR3 DNA: TGCGCCAGCAGCCAAGACCAACAGGGGAACACTGAAGCTTTCTTT. V gene TRBV4-3 combines with J gene TRBJ1-1; D might be TRBD1 (6 bases). Germline assignment: CDR1 LGHNA and CDR2 YSLEER. V lost 0 bases and J 1 base, leaving 9 bases between the germline ends. The CDR3 runs 15 residues.

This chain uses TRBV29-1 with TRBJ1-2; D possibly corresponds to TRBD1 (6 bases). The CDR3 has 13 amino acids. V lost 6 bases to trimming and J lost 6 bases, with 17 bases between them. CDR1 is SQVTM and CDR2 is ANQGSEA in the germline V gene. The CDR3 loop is CSVLQGLSHGYTF. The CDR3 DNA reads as TGCAGCGTCCTCCAGGGGCTCTCCCATGGCTACACCTTC.

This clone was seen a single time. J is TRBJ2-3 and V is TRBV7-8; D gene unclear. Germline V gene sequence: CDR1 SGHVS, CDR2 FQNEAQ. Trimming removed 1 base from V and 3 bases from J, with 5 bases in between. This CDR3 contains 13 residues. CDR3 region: CASSLGLTDTQYF. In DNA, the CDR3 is TGTGCCAGCAGCTTAGGACTGACAGATACGCAGTATTTT.

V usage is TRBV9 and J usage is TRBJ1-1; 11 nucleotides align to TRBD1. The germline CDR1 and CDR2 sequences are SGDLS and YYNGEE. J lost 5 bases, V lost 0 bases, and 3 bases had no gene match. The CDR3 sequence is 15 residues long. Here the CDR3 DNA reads TGTGCCAGCAGCGTAGAGGACAGGGGGCTTACTGAAGCTTTCTTT. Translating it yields CASSVEDRGLTEAFF.

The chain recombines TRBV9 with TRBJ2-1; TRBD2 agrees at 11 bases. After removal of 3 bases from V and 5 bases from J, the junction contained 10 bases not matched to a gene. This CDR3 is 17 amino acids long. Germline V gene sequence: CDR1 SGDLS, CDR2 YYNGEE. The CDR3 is CASSDPQLAGADNEQFF. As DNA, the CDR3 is TGTGCCAGCAGCGACCCGCAACTAGCGGGGGCCGACAATGAGCAGTTCTTC.

Here the CDR3 DNA reads TGTGCCAGCAGCGTAGGCCTAGCGGGGGTCACCGGGGAGCTGTTTTTT. This gives the protein CASSVGLAGVTGELFF. This sequence joins TRBV9 and TRBJ2-2; 10 bases line up with TRBD2. The germline gives CDR1 SGDLS, CDR2 YYNGEE. This CDR3 region has 16 residues. The trim removed 0 bases at V and 4 bases at J, leaving 3 bases unmatched. The full variable domain, its missing parts supplied by reference TRBV9 and TRBJ2-2, is DSGVTQTPKHLITATGQRVTLRCSPRSGDLSVYWYQQSLDQGLQFLIQYYNGEERAKGNILERFSAQQFPDLHSELNLSSLELGDSALYFCASSVGLAGVTGELFFGEGSRLTVL.

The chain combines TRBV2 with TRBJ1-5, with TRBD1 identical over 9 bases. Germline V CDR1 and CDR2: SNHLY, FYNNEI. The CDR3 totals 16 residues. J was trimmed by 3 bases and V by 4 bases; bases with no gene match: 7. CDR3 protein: CASSGMGTGSNQPQHF. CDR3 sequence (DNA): TGTGCCAGCAGTGGGATGGGGACAGGGTCCAATCAGCCCCAGCATTTT. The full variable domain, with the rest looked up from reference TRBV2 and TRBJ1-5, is EPEVTQTPSHQVTQMGQEVILRCVPISNHLYFYWYRQILGQKVEFLVSFYNNEISEKSEIFDDQFSVERPDGSNFTLKIRSTKLEDSAMYFCASSGMGTGSNQPQHFGDGTRLSIL.

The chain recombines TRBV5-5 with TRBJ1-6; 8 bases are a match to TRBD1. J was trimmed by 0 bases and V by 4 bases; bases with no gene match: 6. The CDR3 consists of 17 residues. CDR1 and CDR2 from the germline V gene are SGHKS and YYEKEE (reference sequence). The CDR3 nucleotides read TGTGCCAGCAGCCTAAGACAGGGGAGCTCCTATAATTCACCCCTCCACTTT. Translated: CASSLRQGSSYNSPLHF.

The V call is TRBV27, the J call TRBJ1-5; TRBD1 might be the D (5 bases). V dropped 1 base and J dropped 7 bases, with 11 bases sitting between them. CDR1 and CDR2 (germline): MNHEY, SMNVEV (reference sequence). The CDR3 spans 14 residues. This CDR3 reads CASSLYRGGQPQHF. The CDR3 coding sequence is TGTGCCAGCAGTTTATATAGGGGTGGGCAGCCCCAGCATTTT.

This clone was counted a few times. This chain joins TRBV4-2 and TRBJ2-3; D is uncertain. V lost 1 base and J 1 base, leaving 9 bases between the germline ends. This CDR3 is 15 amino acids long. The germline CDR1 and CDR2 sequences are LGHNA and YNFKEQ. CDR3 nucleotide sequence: TGTGCCAGCAGCCAAGTCCTGGCGGGCACAGATACGCAGTATTTT. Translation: CASSQVLAGTDTQYF.

CDR3 sequence reads: CASSRGGGREKLFF. The CDR3 nucleotides are TGTGCCAGCAGCCGAGGGGGGGGCCGGGAAAAACTGTTTTTT. The rearrangement uses TRBV28 and TRBJ1-4; possibly TRBD1 for D (6 bases). This CDR3 region has 14 residues. The germline CDR1 and CDR2 sequences are MDHEN and SYDVKM. Between the trimmed V and J ends, which lost 6 bases and 8 bases, there was a span of 16 bases.

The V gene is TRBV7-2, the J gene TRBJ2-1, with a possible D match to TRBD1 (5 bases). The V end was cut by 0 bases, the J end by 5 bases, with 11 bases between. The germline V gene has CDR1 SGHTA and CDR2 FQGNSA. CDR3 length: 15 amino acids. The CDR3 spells CASSLAGAFHNEQFF. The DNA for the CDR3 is TGTGCCAGCAGCTTAGCAGGGGCCTTTCACAATGAGCAGTTCTTC.

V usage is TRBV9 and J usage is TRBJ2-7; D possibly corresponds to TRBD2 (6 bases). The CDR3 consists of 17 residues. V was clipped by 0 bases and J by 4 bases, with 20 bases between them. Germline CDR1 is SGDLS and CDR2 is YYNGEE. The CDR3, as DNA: TGTGCCAGCAGCGTAGGGGGGGAGGAACACGGCATTTACGAGCAGTACTTC. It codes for CASSVGGEEHGIYEQYF. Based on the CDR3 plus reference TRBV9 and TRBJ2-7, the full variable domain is DSGVTQTPKHLITATGQRVTLRCSPRSGDLSVYWYQQSLDQGLQFLIQYYNGEERAKGNILERFSAQQFPDLHSELNLSSLELGDSALYFCASSVGGEEHGIYEQYFGPGTRLTVT.

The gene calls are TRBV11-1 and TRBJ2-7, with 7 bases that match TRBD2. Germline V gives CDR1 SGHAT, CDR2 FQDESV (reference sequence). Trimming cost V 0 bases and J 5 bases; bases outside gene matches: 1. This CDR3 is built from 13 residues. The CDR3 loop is CASSLAGLDEQYF. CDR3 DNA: TGTGCCAGCAGCTTAGCAGGACTAGACGAGCAGTACTTC.

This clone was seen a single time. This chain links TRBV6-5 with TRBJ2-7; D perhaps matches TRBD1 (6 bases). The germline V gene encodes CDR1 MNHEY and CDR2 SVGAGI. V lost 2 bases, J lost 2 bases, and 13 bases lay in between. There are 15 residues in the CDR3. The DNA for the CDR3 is TGTGCCAGCAGTTACAATAGGGACAACCCCTACGAGCAGTACTTC. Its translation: CASSYNRDNPYEQYF.

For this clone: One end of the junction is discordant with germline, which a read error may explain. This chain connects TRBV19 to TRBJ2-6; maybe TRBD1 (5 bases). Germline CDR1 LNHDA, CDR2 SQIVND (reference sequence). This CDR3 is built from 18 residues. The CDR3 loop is CASSPVGLDGSGANGLTF. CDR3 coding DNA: TGTGCCAGTAGTCCCGTGGGGTTAGACGGCTCTGGGGCCAACGGCCTGACTTTC.

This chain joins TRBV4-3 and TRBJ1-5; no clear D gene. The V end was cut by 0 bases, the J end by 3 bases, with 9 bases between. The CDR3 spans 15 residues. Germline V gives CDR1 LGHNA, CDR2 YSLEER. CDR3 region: CASSQDLRDNQPQHF. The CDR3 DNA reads TGCGCCAGCAGCCAAGATTTGAGGGACAATCAGCCCCAGCATTTT.

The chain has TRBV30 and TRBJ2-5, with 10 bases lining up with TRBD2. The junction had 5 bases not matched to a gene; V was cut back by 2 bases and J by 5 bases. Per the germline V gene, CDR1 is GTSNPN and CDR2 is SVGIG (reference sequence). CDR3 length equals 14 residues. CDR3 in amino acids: CAWSRAGGPETQYF. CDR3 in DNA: TGTGCCTGGAGTAGAGCGGGGGGGCCGGAGACCCAGTACTTC.

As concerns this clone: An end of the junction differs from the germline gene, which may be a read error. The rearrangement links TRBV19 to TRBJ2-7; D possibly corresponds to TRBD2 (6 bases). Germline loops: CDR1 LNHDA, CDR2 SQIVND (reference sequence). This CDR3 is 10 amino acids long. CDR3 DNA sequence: TGCGGGGACTCTCCCTACGAGCAGTACTTC. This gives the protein CGDSPYEQYF.

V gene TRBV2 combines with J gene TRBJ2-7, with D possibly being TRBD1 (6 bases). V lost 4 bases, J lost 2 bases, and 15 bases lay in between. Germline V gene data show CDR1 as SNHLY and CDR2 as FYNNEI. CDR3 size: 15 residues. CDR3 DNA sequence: TGTGCCAGCAGTGCTCGGACAGTCGGGGCCTACGAGCAGTACTTC. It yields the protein CASSARTVGAYEQYF. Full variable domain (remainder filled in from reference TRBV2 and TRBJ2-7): EPEVTQTPSHQVTQMGQEVILRCVPISNHLYFYWYRQILGQKVEFLVSFYNNEISEKSEIFDDQFSVERPDGSNFTLKIRSTKLEDSAMYFCASSARTVGAYEQYFGPGTRLTVT.

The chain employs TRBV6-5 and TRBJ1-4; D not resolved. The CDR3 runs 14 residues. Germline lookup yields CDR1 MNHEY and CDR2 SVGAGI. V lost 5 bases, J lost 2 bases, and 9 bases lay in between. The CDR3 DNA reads TGTGCCAGCAGTCCAACTAGTACTAATGAAAAACTGTTTTTT. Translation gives CASSPTSTNEKLFF.

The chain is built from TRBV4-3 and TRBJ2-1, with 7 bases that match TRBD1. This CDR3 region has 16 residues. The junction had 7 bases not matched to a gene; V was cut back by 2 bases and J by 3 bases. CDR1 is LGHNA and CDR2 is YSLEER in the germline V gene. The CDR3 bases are TGCGCCAGCAGCCAACCGACAGGGACACTCTACAATGAGCAGTTCTTC. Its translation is CASSQPTGTLYNEQFF.